This T cell receptor beta chain derives from a study of identical twins' blood T cells. Study-wide context: Some 52 million reads came from roughly 12 libraries, six alpha, six beta.

Each CDR3 protein gets one entry after TCRdb re-called the 5' RACE reads with MiXCR. The sample lists roughly 380,000 distinct CDR3 sequences, more than 25% occurring once. Six healthy women, forming three identical twin pairs, donated samples. The sample holds many counts of this clonotype. This CDR3 has 14 residues. With 2 bases removed from V and 3 bases from J, the gap between germline ends came to 10 bases. The germline CDR1 and CDR2 sequences are MNHEY and SVGAGI. The chain carries TRBV6-5 and TRBJ1-1; maybe TRBD1 (5 bases). Sequencing was carried out using PBMCs. The TCR comes from a woman between 18 and 50 years old in good health. The CDR3: CASSYGTDYTEAFF. In DNA, the CDR3 is TGTGCCAGCAGTTACGGGACGGACTACACTGAAGCTTTCTTT.